The source of this TCR beta chain is a study of CD8 T cells in ankylosing spondylitis (dated by TCRdb to about 2017). Looking at the study overall: The study set out to find disease-linked TCR variants by profiling T cell receptor beta repertoires in ankylosing spondylitis patients and healthy donors. In total, the full study cohort was made up of roughly 110 healthy donors and some 26 ankylosing spondylitis patients. Samples of peripheral blood were taken, and for ankylosing spondylitis patients, synovial fluid was collected as well.

The germline V and J ends show losses of 0 bases and 7 bases respectively, and no gene match explains 8 bases of the junction. For CDR1 and CDR2, the germline V gene lists SGHRS and YFSETQ. The cysteine opens and the phenylalanine closes a CDR3 of 16 amino acids. Only the CDR3 DNA stays, 48 bases, in frame from base 1. For each ankylosing spondylitis patient, the synovial fluid sample was matched to a blood sample from that same patient. Sequenced using an Illumina HiSeq 2500. TCR beta libraries were prepared by quantitative 5'-RACE with molecular barcodes. In the authors' own workflow: Disease-linked TCR variants were identified with a new computational method built on a probabilistic model of VDJ rearrangement. TCRdb reprocessed the public reads (quality trimming at Q25 with fastp, clone calling with MiXCR) and kept in-frame beta chains. Every CDR3 protein is listed once, alongside the most common genes and DNA of its rows. The V and J calls were determined by TCRdb, not by the authors. The sample includes approximately 110,000 distinct CDR3 sequences, with less than 25% observed a single time. Approximately 13% of the sample is taken by the ten largest.

Details on this clonotype: What antigen it recognizes has not been identified. It has no much larger one-base neighbor in the sample; base qualities were not kept.

The research as a whole found: The disease-linked clones were reported to be significantly enriched in matched synovial fluid samples from ankylosing spondylitis patients. A TCR beta motif made up of 7 to 9 highly homologous amino acid variants appeared to be characteristic of blood from ankylosing spondylitis patients. Some of the motif variants had been reported before in the synovial fluid and blood of reactive arthritis patients, a finding that suggests common disease-initiation mechanisms. In peripheral blood, the disease-linked clones were found at relatively low frequencies and had a CD8+ phenotype.

This TCR was sampled from a male donor with ankylosing spondylitis. The sample was synovial fluid, either unsorted or a sorted T cell fraction (not recorded which). Recombination connected TRBV5-1 to TRBJ2-5; TRBD2 lines up with 11 middle nucleotides. This receptor carries the CDR3 CASSLGASGRSWTQYF. The DNA sequence reads TGCGCCAGCAGCTTGGGAGCTAGCGGGAGGTCCTGGACCCAGTACTTC.